This TCR beta chain stems from a study of shared T cell receptors in the human thymus. CDR3 length: 12 residues. The ends were cut back, 10 bases at V and 0 bases at J, with 10 bases in the middle. Germline V gene sequence: CDR1 MNHNY, CDR2 SVGAGI (reference sequence). Some clones are missing from TCRdb's copy, which holds only in-frame ones; the method was immunoSEQ multiplex PCR. This sample has hundreds of thousands of clones, with 70% to 90% found just once. The same data also went into a second study, on human thymus T cells.

The sequencing sample was made of thymocytes. The V call is TRBV6-6, the J call TRBJ2-7; D is uncertain. The receptor was isolated from a boy under two years old with a congenital heart defect. CDR3 sequence: CATALSSYEQYF. The CDR3 DNA reads TGTGCCACTGCGTTGAGCTCCTACGAGCAGTACTTC.